The next 20 T cell receptor beta chains were all read from a single sample in a study of type 1 regulatory T cells. TCRdb re-called the reads with MiXCR, one entry per CDR3 protein. The table records about 24,000 distinct CDR3 sequences, over 55% of them present only once. Their target antigens are unknown. Sequencing was done on a sample of cultured T cells, either the whole culture or a sorted T cell fraction (not recorded which). As to subset: Tr1-enriched cell product generated in vitro against host alloantigens. The receptors here all came from a human donor in good health.

V usage is TRBV7-3 and J usage is TRBJ2-1; 9 bases match TRBD2. The CDR3 is 13 residues long. Germline CDR1 and CDR2: SGHTA and FQGTGA. The ends lost 5 bases at V and 9 bases at J; junction bases unmatched: 5. CDR3 sequence reads: CASSTQTSGEQFF. Written as DNA, the CDR3 is TGTGCCAGCAGCACCCAGACTAGCGGTGAGCAGTTCTTC.

This clonotype was counted between two and nine times. The chain joins TRBV19 to TRBJ2-3, with D maybe TRBD1 (5 bases). Germline CDR1 LNHDA, CDR2 SQIVND (reference sequence). The CDR3 is made up of 13 amino acids. V was clipped by 5 bases and J by 5 bases, with 11 bases between them. This CDR3 is CASSGAGGDTQYF. The CDR3 bases are TGTGCCAGTAGTGGGGCCGGTGGAGATACGCAGTATTTT.

This clonotype was detected only a few times. This sequence joins TRBV12-3 or TRBV12-4 and TRBJ2-3, with 8 nucleotides matching TRBD2. The CDR3 totals 14 residues. J gave up 1 base and V 6 bases, and 3 bases lay outside the gene matches. The CDR3, as DNA: TGTGCCAGCAGAAAAGCGGGGGGCACAGATACGCAGTATTTT. This encodes CASRKAGGTDTQYF.

This clonotype was recorded a few times. The chain joins TRBV18 to TRBJ2-2; 9 bases map to TRBD1. V lost 2 bases, J lost 3 bases, and 1 base stayed unmatched. Germline assignment: CDR1 KGHSH and CDR2 LQKENI. This CDR3 spans 15 amino acids. CDR3 sequence (DNA): TGTGCCAGCTCACCAGGGACAGGGTACACCGGGGAGCTGTTTTTT. Translated, it gives CASSPGTGYTGELFF. The entire variable domain, with the rest obtained from reference TRBV18 and TRBJ2-2, is as follows: NAGVMQNPRHLVRRRGQEARLRCSPMKGHSHVYWYRQLPEEGLKFMVYLQKENIIDESGMPKERFSAEFPKEGPSILRIQQVVRGDSAAYFCASSPGTGYTGELFFGEGSRLTVL.

This chain uses TRBV5-1 with TRBJ2-2; D is ambiguous. V lost 0 bases to trimming and J lost 6 bases, with 6 bases between them. Germline CDR1 and CDR2: SGHRS and YFSETQ. The CDR3 is 13 amino acids. The CDR3 is CASSLVGSGELFF. The CDR3 nucleotides read TGCGCCAGCAGCTTGGTGGGTTCCGGGGAGCTGTTTTTT.

V usage is TRBV20-1 and J usage is TRBJ2-5; D is tentatively TRBD1 or TRBD2 (6 bases each). Germline-derived CDR1 and CDR2 are DFQATT and SNEGSKA (reference sequence). Trimming removed 2 bases from V and 5 bases from J, with 12 bases in between. The CDR3 runs 13 residues. DNA of the CDR3: TGCAGTGCTAGACGGGGGCAGATGGAGACCCAGTACTTC. Translation: CSARRGQMETQYF.

V is TRBV6-6 and J is TRBJ2-3; 9 bases are a match to TRBD2. Germline V lookup: CDR1 MNHNY, CDR2 SVGAGI (reference sequence). The CDR3 runs to 15 residues. The V gene end was trimmed by 6 bases and the J gene end by 0 bases; junction bases not matched to a gene: 4. The DNA for the CDR3 is TGTGCCAGCAGATCGACTAGCGGAAGCACAGATACGCAGTATTTT. Translated: CASRSTSGSTDTQYF.

The chain links TRBV9 to TRBJ2-5; 11 bases map to TRBD2. Germline V gives CDR1 SGDLS, CDR2 YYNGEE. Unmatched junction bases numbered 2, after V lost 3 bases and J lost 1 base. The CDR3 spans 15 residues. Written as DNA, the CDR3 is TGTGCCAGCAGCGCGACTAGCGGGGTCCAAGAGACCCAGTACTTC. Its protein product is CASSATSGVQETQYF.

The chain couples TRBV4-1 to TRBJ2-7; weak D call: TRBD2 (5 bases). The V gene lost 0 bases and the J gene lost 3 bases, with 12 bases spanning the gap. Germline CDR1 reads MGHRA; CDR2 reads YSYEKL. The CDR3 totals 15 residues. This CDR3 reads CASSQEFPGFYEQYF. CDR3 bases: TGCGCCAGCAGCCAAGAATTCCCGGGGTTCTACGAGCAGTACTTC.

The chain links TRBV7-8 to TRBJ2-1; no reliable D call. Germline V lookup: CDR1 SGHVS, CDR2 FQNEAQ. Between the trimmed V and J ends, which lost 2 bases and 7 bases, there was a span of 12 bases. The CDR3 is 14 residues long. This CDR3 is CASSLRVSRNEQFF. The CDR3 DNA sequence: TGTGCCAGCAGCTTAAGGGTTTCTAGGAATGAGCAGTTCTTC.

Relative to its sample, this clonotype is large. Here the CDR3 DNA reads TGCGCCAGCAGCCCCCCGGACCCTCGGCCCTATGGCTACACCTTC. Protein product: CASSPPDPRPYGYTF. The J gene is TRBJ1-2, the V gene TRBV4-1; D remains unclear. In germline, CDR1 is MGHRA, CDR2 YSYEKL. The CDR3 spans 15 residues. Trimming cost V 4 bases and J 4 bases, with 16 bases left between them.

The chain uses TRBV5-1 and TRBJ2-7; D is possibly TRBD1 (6 bases). The CDR3 contains 14 residues. The germline V gene encodes CDR1 SGHRS and CDR2 YFSETQ. Trimming took off 0 bases at V and 1 base at J, with 8 bases between the two ends. This CDR3 reads CASSLGTDSYEQYF. CDR3 DNA sequence: TGCGCCAGCAGCTTGGGGACAGATTCCTACGAGCAGTACTTC.

The chain recombines TRBV7-2 with TRBJ1-2, with no clear D. The CDR3 contains 15 residues. V dropped 5 bases and J dropped 5 bases, with 18 bases sitting between them. Germline CDR1 is SGHTA and CDR2 is FQGNSA. CDR3 coding DNA: TGTGCCAGCAGCCACATCGAATTAGGGCAGTATGGCTACACCTTC. Translated: CASSHIELGQYGYTF.

This clonotype was picked up a small number of times. The chain couples TRBV11-2 to TRBJ1-4; tentatively, D is TRBD1 (5 bases). Germline V gene lookup returns CDR1 SGHAT and CDR2 FQNNGV. There are 18 residues in the CDR3. V lost 3 bases and J 3 bases, leaving 20 bases between the germline ends. As DNA, the CDR3 is TGTGCCAGCAGCTTGGGGGGGAAGAGCCGGCCCGCTAATGAAAAACTGTTTTTT. It yields the protein CASSLGGKSRPANEKLFF.

This chain connects TRBV4-1 to TRBJ2-7, with TRBD1 as a possible D gene (5 bases). V gave up 6 bases and J gave up 2 bases, with 20 bases separating them. Germline CDR1 MGHRA, CDR2 YSYEKL. The CDR3 has 16 residues. The CDR3 protein is CASSNSQGTAPYEQYF. The CDR3 region has the DNA TGCGCCAGCAGTAATAGTCAGGGAACTGCCCCCTACGAGCAGTACTTC.

This rearrangement joins TRBV6-1 to TRBJ2-3; D is unclear. The CDR3 loop spans 15 amino acids. Germline CDR1 reads MNHNS; CDR2 reads SASEGT. Trimming pared 3 bases from V and 1 base from J, leaving 11 bases between. DNA of the CDR3: TGTGCCAGCAGTGAGTCTTTTACGGGCACAGATACGCAGTATTTT. Its protein product is CASSESFTGTDTQYF.

This chain joins TRBV9 and TRBJ2-7, with 8 bases identical to TRBD2. J gave up 2 bases and V 0 bases, and 4 bases lay outside the gene matches. The CDR3 is 15 amino acids. Germline CDR1 SGDLS, CDR2 YYNGEE. The CDR3 spells CASSVAGTSAYEQYF. CDR3 DNA: TGTGCCAGCAGCGTAGCAGGGACTAGTGCCTACGAGCAGTACTTC.

The rearrangement joins TRBV6-2 or TRBV6-3 to TRBJ2-7; 7 bases are a match to TRBD1. This CDR3 region has 15 residues. From germline, CDR1 is MNHEY and CDR2 SVGEGT. V trimming: 0 bases; J trimming: 2 bases; junction bases outside the gene matches: 4. The chain's CDR3 is CASSYSTGDPYEQYF. CDR3 DNA: TGTGCCAGCAGTTACTCAACAGGGGATCCCTACGAGCAGTACTTC.

The chain has TRBV2 and TRBJ2-7; D is uncertain. The CDR3 sequence is 14 residues long. Germline V CDR1 and CDR2: SNHLY, FYNNEI. Trimming took off 7 bases at V and 0 bases at J, with 13 bases between the two ends. CDR3 amino acids: CASKNVGSSYEQYF. CDR3 nucleotides: TGTGCCAGCAAAAATGTTGGCAGCTCCTACGAGCAGTACTTC.

The V call is TRBV7-9, the J call TRBJ1-1; the D gene is possibly TRBD1 (6 bases). Germline V gene data show CDR1 as SEHNR and CDR2 as FQNEAQ (reference sequence). CDR3 length equals 17 residues. The V and J ends lost 0 bases and 5 bases respectively, with 19 bases between them. The CDR3 region is CASSLAPPGGLWTEAFF. DNA for the CDR3: TGTGCCAGCAGCTTAGCTCCTCCCGGGGGGCTTTGGACTGAAGCTTTCTTT.